The entry below gives a single T cell receptor beta chain sequence along with its context. What it binds is not known. The data originate from a study of shared clonotypes between healthy human individuals. Study-level points and caveats: Sharing across four donors was highest in naive CD4 (around 5%) and lowest in memory CD8 (roughly 0.4%).

The protocol was immunoSEQ multiplex PCR, while the TCRdb copy is restricted to in-frame clones and leaves out a portion. This table holds around 1.9 million clones, under 95% found once. Naive CD8 cells lacked CD45RO, underwent positive selection for CCR7 and left out terminally differentiated effector memory CD45RA+ cells. The ends lost 6 bases at V and 0 bases at J; junction bases unmatched: 9. In germline, CDR1 is SGHVS, CDR2 FNYEAQ. The CDR3 covers 16 residues. Sequencing was done on a sample of naive CD8+ T cells from PBMCs. This sequence originates from a man aged 18 to 30 in good health. Some clones in this sample may be carry-over from other donors' samples. The rearrangement uses TRBV7-6 and TRBJ2-7; 9 bases agree with TRBD2. The CDR3 bases are TGTGCCAGCAGTGAAGGGGTTAGCGGGAGCTCCTACGAGCAGTACTTC. Encoded protein: CASSEGVSGSSYEQYF.